These 24 T cell receptor beta chains came from one sample sequenced in a study of OX40 agonist ivuxolimab in advanced cancers. The protocol was immunoSEQ multiplex PCR, while the TCRdb copy is restricted to in-frame clones and leaves out a portion. The sample contains 90,000 or so clones, about 91% of which appear only once. The sequencing here drew on CD4+ or CD8+ T cells sorted from blood, taken in a trial of the OX40 agonist ivuxolimab. These receptors were collected from an adult with an advanced solid tumor such as melanoma, head and neck, liver or kidney cancer.

A note on this clone: A junction boundary mismatches the germline segment, possibly from a read error. This chain links TRBV16 with TRBJ2-4; 9 nucleotides match TRBD2. Germline loops: CDR1 KGHSY, CDR2 FQNENV. The CDR3 totals 12 residues. CDR3 nucleotides: TGTGCCAGCAGCCAATATATAGCGGGAGTGAGGTTC. Encoded protein: CASSQYIAGVRF.

The genes are TRBV6-6 and TRBJ1-1; D unresolved. The length of the CDR3 is 14 residues. V was shortened by 6 bases and J by 0 bases, with 11 bases between the two germline ends. Germline loops: CDR1 MNHNY, CDR2 SVGAGI (reference sequence). CDR3 sequence reads: CASRSLGMNTEAFF. The CDR3 nucleotides read TGTGCCAGCAGATCGTTGGGGATGAACACTGAAGCTTTCTTT.

This clone was counted a single time. The chain carries TRBV27 and TRBJ2-7; D perhaps matches TRBD1 (6 bases). The CDR3 sequence is 16 residues long. Germline V gene sequence: CDR1 MNHEY, CDR2 SMNVEV (reference sequence). V gave up 5 bases and J gave up 3 bases, with 20 bases separating them. This CDR3 is CASSPKPGTYIYEQYF. As DNA, the CDR3 is TGTGCCAGCAGTCCAAAACCCGGGACATACATCTACGAGCAGTACTTC.

This chain joins TRBV19 and TRBJ1-2; weak D call: TRBD1 (6 bases). The V and J ends lost 5 bases and 7 bases respectively, with 11 bases between them. The CDR3 has 12 residues. Germline V gene data show CDR1 as LNHDA and CDR2 as SQIVND (reference sequence). CDR3 DNA: TGTGCCAGTAGTGAGGGGGGTGGTGGCTACACCTTC. Its translation is CASSEGGGGYTF.

This chain joins TRBV28 and TRBJ1-1, with TRBD1 as a possible D gene (5 bases). V lost 7 bases and J 5 bases, leaving 14 bases between the germline ends. The length of the CDR3 is 13 residues. Germline V gene data show CDR1 as MDHEN and CDR2 as SYDVKM. CDR3 residues: CASIIPQGTEAFF. The CDR3, as DNA: TGTGCCAGCATCATACCGCAGGGTACTGAAGCTTTCTTT.

The CDR3 DNA follows: TGCGCCAGCAGTGAATCGTCCTGGACAGGCCATTTACTGTACTTC. Protein sequence: CASSESSWTGHLLYF. This rearrangement joins TRBV10-1 to TRBJ2-7; TRBD1 aligns across 7 bases. Looked up from germline, CDR1 is WNHNN and CDR2 is SYGVQD (reference sequence). The CDR3 loop spans 15 amino acids. The V gene end was trimmed by 3 bases and the J gene end by 12 bases; junction bases not matched to a gene: 17.

The chain couples TRBV4-1 to TRBJ1-2; D might be TRBD1 (5 bases). Trimming pared 4 bases from V and 3 bases from J, leaving 21 bases between. This CDR3 contains 17 residues. CDR1 MGHRA and CDR2 YSYEKL come from the germline V gene. This CDR3 reads CASSRITGRVKDYGYTF. In DNA, the CDR3 is TGCGCCAGCAGCCGAATCACAGGAAGGGTGAAGGACTATGGCTACACCTTC.

This chain connects TRBV7-9 to TRBJ2-1, with 11 bases lining up with TRBD2. The CDR3 is made up of 15 amino acids. Germline V lookup: CDR1 SEHNR, CDR2 FQNEAQ (reference sequence). Trimming cost V 6 bases and J 5 bases; bases outside gene matches: 6. The CDR3 bases are TGTGCCAGCAGATCCGGGACTAGCGGCCACAATGAGCAGTTCTTC. Amino acid sequence: CASRSGTSGHNEQFF.

This chain uses TRBV5-8 with TRBJ1-3, with D hard to call. This CDR3 comprises 16 residues. V was clipped by 4 bases and J by 0 bases, with 14 bases between them. Germline V gives CDR1 SGHTS, CDR2 YDEGEE. CDR3 DNA sequence: TGTGCCAGCAGCGGCCGTTTGCTAAACTCTGGAAACACCATATATTTT. It codes for CASSGRLLNSGNTIYF.

The chain carries TRBV10-1 and TRBJ2-7, with 7 bases matching TRBD1. Looked up from germline, CDR1 is WNHNN and CDR2 is SYGVQD (reference sequence). This CDR3 contains 15 residues. V dropped 6 bases and J dropped 9; count of bases not matched to a gene: 17. The DNA of the CDR3 is TGCGCCAGCAGCCCCTACAGGGGCCCTCCCTATGGGCAGTACTTC. The encoded protein is CASSPYRGPPYGQYF.

This clone was observed a handful of times. The J gene is TRBJ1-5, the V gene TRBV10-3; no definite D call. The V end lost 4 bases, the J end lost 7 bases, and 11 bases lay between the germline ends. The V gene's germline CDR1 is ENHRY and CDR2 SYGVKD. The CDR3 contains 13 residues. The CDR3 DNA follows: TGTGCCATCAGTGTACTCTCCGGGCAGCCCCAGCATTTT. It codes for CAISVLSGQPQHF.

The gene calls are TRBV5-1 and TRBJ2-5; D is unclear. Trimming stripped 4 bases from V and 2 bases from J, with 12 bases between. Germline loops: CDR1 SGHRS, CDR2 YFSETQ. The CDR3 sequence is 14 residues long. For the CDR3, the DNA is TGCGCCAGCAGCCCTCGTCTCAGTCAAGAGACCCAGTACTTC. Its protein is CASSPRLSQETQYF.

The count of this clone is one. J is TRBJ2-2 and V is TRBV5-1, with TRBD1 as a possible D gene (6 bases). CDR1 and CDR2 (germline): SGHRS, YFSETQ. The germline V and J ends were trimmed by 3 bases and 2 bases, with 8 bases remaining between them. This CDR3 region has 14 residues. The CDR3 loop is CASSSQGNTGELFF. The CDR3 region has the DNA TGCGCCAGCAGCTCACAGGGAAACACCGGGGAGCTGTTTTTT.

CDR3 DNA: TGTGCCAGCAGTCCCCAAGACAGGGAGGGCGAAGCTTTCTTT. Its protein product is CASSPQDREGEAFF. The J gene is TRBJ1-1, the V gene TRBV28; TRBD1 agrees at 7 bases. The junction had 11 bases not matched to a gene; V was cut back by 5 bases and J by 8 bases. CDR1 is MDHEN and CDR2 is SYDVKM in the germline V gene. This CDR3 is 14 amino acids long.

This chain uses TRBV7-6 with TRBJ2-7; 10 nucleotides line up with TRBD1. The CDR3 extends over 14 amino acids. After removal of 1 base from V and 5 bases from J, the junction contained 2 bases not matched to a gene. CDR1 and CDR2 (germline): SGHVS, FNYEAQ. The CDR3 region is CASSLEGQGNEQYF. In DNA form, the CDR3 reads TGTGCCAGCAGCTTAGAGGGACAGGGGAACGAGCAGTACTTC.

The chain links TRBV28 to TRBJ1-1; D unresolved. The ends were cut back, 6 bases at V and 0 bases at J, with 11 bases in the middle. Per germline, CDR1 MDHEN and CDR2 SYDVKM. The CDR3 sequence is 14 residues long. CDR3 bases: TGTGCCAGCAGACCGACCTCCATGAACACTGAAGCTTTCTTT. This gives the protein CASRPTSMNTEAFF.

The rearrangement uses TRBV28 and TRBJ2-7; D gene unclear. CDR1 and CDR2 from the germline V gene are MDHEN and SYDVKM. This CDR3 is 14 amino acids long. V dropped 6 bases and J dropped 7 bases, with 19 bases sitting between them. As DNA, the CDR3 is TGTGCCAGCAGAACAGCCTCGGTCGTTTGGGAGCAGTACTTC. It translates to CASRTASVVWEQYF.

V gene TRBV19 combines with J gene TRBJ2-2; D perhaps matches TRBD1 (6 bases). Germline loops: CDR1 LNHDA, CDR2 SQIVND (reference sequence). V shed 6 bases and J shed 3 bases, with 14 bases lying between them. The CDR3 spans 15 residues. DNA of the CDR3: TGTGCCAGTAGACCCTGGACAGATTACACCGGGGAGCTGTTTTTT. Translation gives CASRPWTDYTGELFF.

The J gene is TRBJ2-1, the V gene TRBV14; maybe TRBD2 (6 bases). The length of the CDR3 is 12 residues. V was cut by 6 bases and J by 8 bases, with 11 bases left in between. Germline loops: CDR1 SGHDN, CDR2 FVKESK. CDR3 sequence reads: CASSPPGDEQFF. The DNA of the CDR3 is TGTGCCAGCAGTCCCCCGGGGGATGAGCAGTTCTTC.

This clone was seen a single time. V and J are TRBV6-1 and TRBJ1-2, with unresolved D. In germline, CDR1 is MNHNS, CDR2 SASEGT. V lost 0 bases to trimming and J lost 5 bases, with 13 bases between them. The CDR3 totals 15 residues. The CDR3 here is CASSEARAVAYGYTF. The CDR3 region has the DNA TGTGCCAGCAGTGAAGCGAGGGCGGTTGCTTATGGCTACACCTTC.

The V call is TRBV4-2, the J call TRBJ2-7; TRBD2 agrees at 7 bases. The CDR3 contains 15 residues. With 1 base clipped from V and 4 bases from J, the junction kept 7 bases outside the gene matches. Germline assignment: CDR1 LGHNA and CDR2 YNFKEQ. DNA for the CDR3: TGTGCCAGCAGCCAAGCCGGCGGGAGCCGGTACGAGCAGTACTTC. This translates into CASSQAGGSRYEQYF.

V and J are TRBV4-3 and TRBJ2-7; TRBD1 might be the D (5 bases). The V end lost 0 bases, the J end lost 3 bases, and 6 bases lay between the germline ends. The CDR3 sequence is 13 residues long. Per the germline V gene, CDR1 is LGHNA and CDR2 is YSLEER. The CDR3 DNA is TGCGCCAGCAGCCAAGACCAGGGCTACGAGCAGTACTTC. Translated, it gives CASSQDQGYEQYF.

The chain combines TRBV6-5 with TRBJ2-5, with TRBD2 matching 7 bases. After removal of 4 bases from V and 4 bases from J, the junction contained 12 bases not matched to a gene. Per germline, CDR1 MNHEY and CDR2 SVGAGI. The CDR3 contains 16 residues. CDR3 sequence (DNA): TGTGCCAGCAGTTCCTTGAAGGGAGGGCGGCGAGAGACCCAGTACTTC. Translating it yields CASSSLKGGRRETQYF.

The V call is TRBV5-1, the J call TRBJ2-3; 9 bases are shared with TRBD2. The length of the CDR3 is 15 residues. J was trimmed by 3 bases and V by 2 bases; bases with no gene match: 4. Germline CDR1 is SGHRS and CDR2 is YFSETQ. Written as DNA, the CDR3 is TGCGCCAGCAGCTTAGCTAGCGGGAAGACAGATACGCAGTATTTT. It is translated as CASSLASGKTDTQYF.